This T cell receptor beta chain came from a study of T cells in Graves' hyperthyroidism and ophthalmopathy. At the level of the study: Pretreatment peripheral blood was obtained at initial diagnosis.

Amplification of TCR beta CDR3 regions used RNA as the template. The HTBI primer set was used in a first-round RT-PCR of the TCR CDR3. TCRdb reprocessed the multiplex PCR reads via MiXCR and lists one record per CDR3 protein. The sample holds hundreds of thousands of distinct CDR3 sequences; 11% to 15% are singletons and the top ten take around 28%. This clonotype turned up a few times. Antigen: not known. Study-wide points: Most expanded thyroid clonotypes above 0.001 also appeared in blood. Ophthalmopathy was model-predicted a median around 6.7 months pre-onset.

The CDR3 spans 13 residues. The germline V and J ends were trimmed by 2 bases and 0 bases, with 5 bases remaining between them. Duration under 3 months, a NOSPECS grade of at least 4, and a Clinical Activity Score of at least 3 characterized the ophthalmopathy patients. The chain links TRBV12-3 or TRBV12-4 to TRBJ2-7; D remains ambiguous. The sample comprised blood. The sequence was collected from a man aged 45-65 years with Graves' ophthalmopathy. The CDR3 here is CASSLWISYEQYF. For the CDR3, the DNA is TGTGCCAGCAGTTTATGGATCTCCTACGAGCAGTACTTC.